The TCR beta chain described here comes from a study of OX40 agonist ivuxolimab in advanced cancers. At the level of the study: People in dose escalation had one of these cancers: hepatocellular carcinoma, melanoma, renal cell or head and neck cancer.

Data came from immunoSEQ multiplex PCR; TCRdb stores just in-frame clones and leaves some out. The sample lists 70,000 to 95,000 clones, 80% to 90% occurring once. Study-wide results and caveats: Blood T cells, both CD4+ and CD8+, expanded clonally by week 6 at 0.1 to 3.0 mg/kg. Relatively little clonal expansion, among the lowest observed, appeared in partial responders at 0.1-3.0 mg/kg.

The CDR3 is 12 residues long. V was pared by 2 bases and J by 3 bases, with 4 bases between. Germline V gene lookup returns CDR1 MNHNS and CDR2 SASEGT. About this clone itself: Antigen specificity is unknown.

The V and J genes are TRBV6-1 and TRBJ1-1; D call uncertain. The TCR comes from an adult with an advanced solid tumor such as melanoma, head and neck, liver or kidney cancer. This specimen consisted of CD4+ or CD8+ T cells sorted from blood, obtained in a trial of the OX40 agonist ivuxolimab. CDR3 in DNA: TGTGCCAGCAGTGAAATGGACACTGAAGCTTTCTTT. Residues: CASSEMDTEAFF.